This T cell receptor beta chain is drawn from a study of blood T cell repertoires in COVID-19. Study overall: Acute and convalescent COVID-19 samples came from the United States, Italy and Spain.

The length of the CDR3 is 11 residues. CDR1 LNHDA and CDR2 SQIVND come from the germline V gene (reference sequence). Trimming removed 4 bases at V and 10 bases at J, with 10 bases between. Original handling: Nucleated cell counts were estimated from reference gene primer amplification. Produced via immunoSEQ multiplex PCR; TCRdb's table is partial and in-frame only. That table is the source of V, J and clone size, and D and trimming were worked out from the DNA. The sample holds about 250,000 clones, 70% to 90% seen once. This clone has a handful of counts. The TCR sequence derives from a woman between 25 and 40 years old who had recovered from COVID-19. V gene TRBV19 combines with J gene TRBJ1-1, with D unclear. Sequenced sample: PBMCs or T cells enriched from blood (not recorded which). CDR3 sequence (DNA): TGTGCCAGTAGTAACCTGAAGAGAGCTTTCTTT. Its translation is CASSNLKRAFF. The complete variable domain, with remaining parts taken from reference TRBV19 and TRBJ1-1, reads DGGITQSPKYLFRKEGQNVTLSCEQNLNHDAMYWYRQDPGQGLRLIYYSQIVNDFQKGDIAEGYSVSREKKESFPLTVTSAQKNPTAFYLCASSNLKRAFFGQGTRLTVV.